Below are 25 T cell receptor beta chains sequenced from a single sample in a study of blood T cell repertoires in COVID-19. TCRdb keeps only in-frame clones here, not all; method: immunoSEQ multiplex PCR. Found here are around 72,000 clones, 82% of them singletons; the top ten hold 18%. Sample: peripheral blood. These receptors were collected from a human donor in a cohort sampled during active COVID-19.

This clone was seen only once. The V call is TRBV5-4, the J call TRBJ2-1; 10 positions match TRBD2. Trimming removed 3 bases from V and 3 bases from J; junction bases left unmatched: 3. Germline V gives CDR1 SGHNT, CDR2 YYREEE (reference sequence). The CDR3 totals 15 residues. DNA for the CDR3: TGTGCCAGCAGCTCATTAGCGGGGGGCTACAATGAGCAGTTCTTC. This translates into CASSSLAGGYNEQFF.

The rearrangement uses TRBV5-1 and TRBJ1-1; maybe TRBD1 (6 bases). Germline CDR1 SGHRS, CDR2 YFSETQ. Trimming pared 4 bases from V and 4 bases from J, leaving 14 bases between. This CDR3 has 14 residues. The DNA of the CDR3 is TGCGCCAGCAGCCCAGGGGCTTCGGGCACTGAAGCTTTCTTT. Amino acid sequence: CASSPGASGTEAFF. The variable domain in full, with the rest retrieved from reference TRBV5-1 and TRBJ1-1, is KAGVTQTPRYLIKTRGQQVTLSCSPISGHRSVSWYQQTPGQGLQFLFEYFSETQRNKGNFPGRFSGRQFSNSRSEMNVSTLELGDSALYLCASSPGASGTEAFFGQGTRLTVV.

The rearrangement uses TRBV6-4 and TRBJ1-6, with 9 nucleotides matching TRBD1. J lost 7 bases, V lost 6 bases, and 4 bases had no gene match. The CDR3 loop spans 14 amino acids. Germline CDR1 MRHNA, CDR2 SNTAGT. CDR3: CASSQQGANSPLHF. Written as DNA, the CDR3 is TGTGCCAGCAGCCAACAGGGGGCAAATTCACCCCTCCACTTT.

The CDR3 DNA sequence: TGTGCCTCTCGATCTGGGGGGGGCGCCGCCTACAATGAGCAGTTCTTC. It translates to CASRSGGGAAYNEQFF. V usage is TRBV19 and J usage is TRBJ2-1; maybe TRBD2 (7 bases). The V gene lost 11 bases and the J gene lost 2 bases, with 22 bases spanning the gap. Per the germline V gene, CDR1 is LNHDA and CDR2 is SQIVND (reference sequence). This CDR3 comprises 16 residues.

The chain has TRBV5-4 and TRBJ2-2; TRBD1 aligns across 7 bases. Germline CDR1 and CDR2: SGHNT and YYREEE (reference sequence). The CDR3 covers 15 residues. With V trimmed by 4 bases and J by 3 bases, 6 bases remained unmatched. CDR3 bases: TGTGCCAGCAGCCCAACAGGGGACGACACCGGGGAGCTGTTTTTT. Its protein is CASSPTGDDTGELFF. Full variable domain (missing parts from reference TRBV5-4 and TRBJ2-2): ETGVTQSPTHLIKTRGQQVTLRCSSQSGHNTVSWYQQALGQGPQFIFQYYREEENGRGNFPPRFSGLQFPNYSSELNVNALELDDSALYLCASSPTGDDTGELFFGEGSRLTVL.

This chain joins TRBV19 and TRBJ2-6; weak D call: TRBD2 (5 bases). Between the trimmed V and J ends, which lost 4 bases and 2 bases, there was a span of 15 bases. CDR3 size: 17 residues. CDR1 is LNHDA, CDR2 SQIVND, per germline (reference sequence). The CDR3 reads CASSNRGFNAGANVLTF. In nucleotides, the CDR3 is TGTGCCAGTAGTAACCGGGGTTTTAACGCTGGGGCCAACGTCCTGACTTTC.

A single count supports this clone. This rearrangement joins TRBV6-1 to TRBJ2-1; 7 bases match TRBD1. This CDR3 comprises 14 residues. Germline assignment: CDR1 MNHNS and CDR2 SASEGT. V trimming: 3 bases; J trimming: 6 bases; junction bases outside the gene matches: 5. DNA for the CDR3: TGTGCCAGCAGTGAGACAGGGCTGAGCAATGAGCAGTTCTTC. Protein sequence: CASSETGLSNEQFF.

The chain recombines TRBV5-1 with TRBJ1-2; 8 bases line up with TRBD1. Germline V CDR1 and CDR2: SGHRS, YFSETQ. This CDR3 contains 13 residues. The J segment lost 8 bases and the V segment lost 3 bases, leaving 6 bases of the junction unmatched. In nucleotides, the CDR3 is TGCGCCAGCAGCTCTCAGGGGGCGGAAGGCTACACCTTC. Protein product: CASSSQGAEGYTF.

V usage is TRBV6-5 and J usage is TRBJ2-7; 10 nucleotides line up with TRBD1. The CDR3 contains 15 residues. The V and J ends lost 5 bases and 6 bases, in that order; junction bases with no gene match: 10. CDR1 and CDR2 (germline): MNHEY, SVGAGI. CDR3 DNA: TGTGCCAGCAGTCGAGGGACAGGGGCACTTAGCGAGCAGTACTTC. Protein product: CASSRGTGALSEQYF.

This rearrangement joins TRBV7-2 to TRBJ2-5; the D gene is possibly TRBD2 (5 bases). Trimming stripped 5 bases from V and 4 bases from J, with 14 bases between. CDR3 length equals 14 residues. The germline V gene encodes CDR1 SGHTA and CDR2 FQGNSA. CDR3 in amino acids: CASSPDFTLETQYF. DNA for the CDR3: TGTGCCAGCAGCCCGGACTTTACCCTAGAGACCCAGTACTTC.

This clone was recorded only once. V gene TRBV4-3 combines with J gene TRBJ2-7; 7 bases align to TRBD1. V lost 2 bases, J lost 3 bases, and 7 bases stayed unmatched. Germline V gene data show CDR1 as LGHNA and CDR2 as YSLEER. The CDR3 runs 15 residues. The DNA of the CDR3 is TGCGCCAGCAGCCAATTCGGGACAGAATTCTACGAGCAGTACTTC. Protein sequence: CASSQFGTEFYEQYF.

The J gene is TRBJ2-7, the V gene TRBV5-4; D possibly corresponds to TRBD1 (6 bases). The CDR3 loop spans 13 amino acids. Germline-derived CDR1 and CDR2 are SGHNT and YYREEE (reference sequence). The ends were cut back, 4 bases at V and 2 bases at J, with 10 bases in the middle. The CDR3 coding sequence is TGTGCCAGCAGCGAGGACAGCCCCTACGAGCAGTACTTC. It encodes CASSEDSPYEQYF.

The gene calls are TRBV18 and TRBJ2-2, with a tentative D call TRBD2 (6 bases). Per the germline V gene, CDR1 is KGHSH and CDR2 is LQKENI. V dropped 3 bases and J dropped 1 base, with 12 bases sitting between them. CDR3 length equals 16 residues. CDR3: CASSPPNGGNTGELFF. The CDR3, as DNA: TGTGCCAGCTCACCGCCTAACGGGGGGAACACCGGGGAGCTGTTTTTT.

The genes are TRBV2 and TRBJ1-1; D not certain. The V end was cut by 8 bases, the J end by 3 bases, with 10 bases between. The CDR3 contains 12 residues. Per germline, CDR1 SNHLY and CDR2 FYNNEI. The CDR3 reads CASGFGDTEAFF. For the CDR3, the DNA is TGTGCCAGCGGCTTCGGGGACACTGAAGCTTTCTTT. Drawing the rest from reference TRBV2 and TRBJ1-1, the complete variable domain is EPEVTQTPSHQVTQMGQEVILRCVPISNHLYFYWYRQILGQKVEFLVSFYNNEISEKSEIFDDQFSVERPDGSNFTLKIRSTKLEDSAMYFCASGFGDTEAFFGQGTRLTVV.

V is TRBV4-1 and J is TRBJ1-1; possible D gene TRBD1, 5 bases. CDR1 and CDR2 (germline): MGHRA, YSYEKL. Deletions cut 4 bases from V and 1 base from J, with 10 bases between. The CDR3 is made up of 14 amino acids. This chain's CDR3 is CASSLRVSNTEAFF. CDR3 nucleotides: TGCGCCAGCAGCCTCAGGGTCTCGAACACTGAAGCTTTCTTT.

The chain uses TRBV24-1 and TRBJ2-1; 7 nucleotides line up with TRBD2. Trimming cost V 5 bases and J 2 bases; bases outside gene matches: 5. The CDR3 is 15 residues long. Germline-derived CDR1 and CDR2 are KGHDR and SFDVKD. Written as DNA, the CDR3 is TGTGCCACCAGTGTCGGGAGCGGGACCTACAATGAGCAGTTCTTC. Its protein product is CATSVGSGTYNEQFF.

V is TRBV6-5 and J is TRBJ1-2; 7 nucleotides agree with TRBD1. Germline CDR1 MNHEY, CDR2 SVGAGI. V gave up 6 bases and J gave up 8 bases; unmatched junction bases: 9. The CDR3 consists of 13 residues. This chain's CDR3 is CASRRGQGDGYTF. The CDR3 nucleotides read TGTGCCAGCAGACGGGGGCAGGGGGACGGCTACACCTTC.

The V call is TRBV19, the J call TRBJ2-2; 12 bases are shared with TRBD2. Per germline, CDR1 LNHDA and CDR2 SQIVND (reference sequence). With 3 bases clipped from V and 6 bases from J, the junction kept 8 bases outside the gene matches. CDR3 length: 17 amino acids. In DNA, the CDR3 is TGTGCCAGTAGTATGAGGCTAGCGGGGGGGCCGGCCGGGGAGCTGTTTTTT. This encodes CASSMRLAGGPAGELFF.

This chain links TRBV5-1 with TRBJ2-1; the match to TRBD1 covers 8 bases. Germline lookup yields CDR1 SGHRS and CDR2 YFSETQ. This CDR3 comprises 16 residues. The V segment lost 5 bases and the J segment 4 bases; nucleotides outside the gene matches: 11. CDR3 protein: CASSSGPGGAYNEQFF. In DNA, the CDR3 is TGCGCCAGCAGTTCTGGCCCAGGGGGCGCGTACAATGAGCAGTTCTTC. Full variable domain (rest looked up from reference TRBV5-1 and TRBJ2-1): KAGVTQTPRYLIKTRGQQVTLSCSPISGHRSVSWYQQTPGQGLQFLFEYFSETQRNKGNFPGRFSGRQFSNSRSEMNVSTLELGDSALYLCASSSGPGGAYNEQFFGPGTRLTVL.

This clone was seen only once. This chain connects TRBV7-2 to TRBJ2-7; D possibly corresponds to TRBD1 (5 bases). Germline lookup yields CDR1 SGHTA and CDR2 FQGNSA. The CDR3 covers 12 residues. V was pared by 6 bases and J by 6 bases, with 12 bases between. CDR3 nucleotides: TGTGCCAGCAGTTCTGACAGAATCGAGCAGTACTTC. It is translated as CASSSDRIEQYF.

The chain recombines TRBV4-3 with TRBJ1-1; D not certain. V was cut by 1 base and J by 3 bases, with 9 bases left in between. Germline CDR1 reads LGHNA; CDR2 reads YSLEER. The CDR3 is 14 amino acids. CDR3 nucleotide sequence: TGCGCCAGCAGCCAAGGGATGCGGGACACTGAAGCTTTCTTT. It translates to CASSQGMRDTEAFF.

The CDR3 protein is CASSNTGTGGDEQYF. The CDR3 region has the DNA TGTGCCAGCAGCAATACCGGGACAGGGGGGGACGAGCAGTACTTC. This sequence joins TRBV7-9 and TRBJ2-7; TRBD1 agrees at 11 bases. In germline, CDR1 is SEHNR, CDR2 FQNEAQ (reference sequence). CDR3 length: 15 amino acids. The junction had 8 bases not matched to a gene; V was cut back by 5 bases and J by 5 bases.

This clone rates as medium-sized. The V and J genes are TRBV4-2 and TRBJ2-7; tentatively, D is TRBD1 (5 bases). The germline gives CDR1 LGHNA, CDR2 YNFKEQ. The CDR3 sequence is 16 residues long. Trimming removed 4 bases at V and 2 bases at J, with 18 bases between. The CDR3 is CASSPSVQVGPYEQYF. CDR3 in DNA: TGTGCCAGCAGCCCTTCTGTACAGGTAGGCCCCTACGAGCAGTACTTC.

V and J are TRBV5-1 and TRBJ1-2; 8 nucleotides agree with TRBD1. Germline lookup yields CDR1 SGHRS and CDR2 YFSETQ. The CDR3 is 18 residues long. V lost 4 bases and J lost 3; bases outside the gene matches: 17. Here the CDR3 reads CASSDSLDRGRVDYGYTF. The CDR3 DNA follows: TGCGCCAGCAGCGACTCCCTTGACAGGGGAAGGGTAGACTATGGCTACACCTTC. Filled out from reference TRBV5-1 and TRBJ1-2, the complete variable domain reads KAGVTQTPRYLIKTRGQQVTLSCSPISGHRSVSWYQQTPGQGLQFLFEYFSETQRNKGNFPGRFSGRQFSNSRSEMNVSTLELGDSALYLCASSDSLDRGRVDYGYTFGSGTRLTVV.

The chain links TRBV6-2 or TRBV6-3 to TRBJ1-2; no clear D gene. Trimming pared 2 bases from V and 2 bases from J, leaving 12 bases between. Germline loops: CDR1 MNHEY, CDR2 SVGEGT. The CDR3 consists of 15 residues. CDR3 loop: CASSYDASANYGYTF. DNA of the CDR3: TGTGCCAGCAGTTACGATGCCTCAGCGAACTATGGCTACACCTTC.